Below are 10 T cell receptor beta chains sequenced from a single sample in a study of OX40 agonist ivuxolimab in advanced cancers. The table came from immunoSEQ multiplex PCR; TCRdb's copy has only in-frame clones and leaves some out. In the table there are more than 70,000 clones, approximately 88% of which are singletons. Sequencing used CD4+ or CD8+ T cells sorted from blood, obtained in a trial of the OX40 agonist ivuxolimab. Receptors were obtained from an adult with an advanced solid tumor such as melanoma, head and neck, liver or kidney cancer.

V gene TRBV20-1 combines with J gene TRBJ1-3; D is uncertain. Germline V gene data show CDR1 as DFQATT and CDR2 as SNEGSKA (reference sequence). The CDR3 is 11 residues long. Trimming removed 5 bases at V and 4 bases at J, with 6 bases between. The CDR3 protein is CSAPYGNTIYF. CDR3 bases: TGCAGTGCTCCTTACGGAAACACCATATATTTT.

A single count supports this clone. The rearrangement links TRBV25-1 to TRBJ2-7; TRBD1 agrees at 7 bases. The germline CDR1 and CDR2 sequences are MGHDK and SYGVNS. The length of the CDR3 is 13 residues. Germline trimming cut 6 bases from V and 6 bases from J; bases unmatched to any gene: 8. The CDR3 protein is CASSPVDRREQYF. The CDR3 nucleotides are TGTGCCAGCAGCCCCGTGGACAGGCGCGAGCAGTACTTC.

This chain uses TRBV19 with TRBJ2-7; no definite D call. V was shortened by 3 bases and J by 5 bases, with 8 bases between the two germline ends. Per the germline V gene, CDR1 is LNHDA and CDR2 is SQIVND (reference sequence). This CDR3 contains 12 residues. The CDR3: CASSMSYHEQYF. The CDR3 DNA reads TGTGCCAGTAGTATGAGTTACCACGAGCAGTACTTC. Together with reference TRBV19 and TRBJ2-7, the CDR3 gives the full variable domain: DGGITQSPKYLFRKEGQNVTLSCEQNLNHDAMYWYRQDPGQGLRLIYYSQIVNDFQKGDIAEGYSVSREKKESFPLTVTSAQKNPTAFYLCASSMSYHEQYFGPGTRLTVT.

V is TRBV25-1 and J is TRBJ2-7; D unclear. The CDR3 contains 12 residues. V was trimmed by 4 bases and J by 6 bases, leaving 10 bases between them. The germline gives CDR1 MGHDK, CDR2 SYGVNS. The CDR3 DNA reads as TGTGCCAGCAGTGTCGGAGTTCGCGAGCAGTACTTC. Amino acids: CASSVGVREQYF.

The J gene is TRBJ2-3, the V gene TRBV7-2, with 11 positions matching TRBD1. V was clipped by 5 bases and J by 4 bases; unmatched bases: 5. This CDR3 comprises 15 residues. CDR1 and CDR2 (germline): SGHTA, FQGNSA. CDR3 in DNA: TGTGCCAGCAGCCCGGACAGGGGGCGTGCAGATACGCAGTATTTT. Encoded protein: CASSPDRGRADTQYF.

The chain employs TRBV28 and TRBJ2-5, with 8 bases lining up with TRBD2. Germline values: CDR1 MDHEN, CDR2 SYDVKM. Trimming removed 3 bases from V and 7 bases from J; junction bases left unmatched: 10. The CDR3 is 15 amino acids. The CDR3 is CASSFSSGNVGTQYF. As DNA, the CDR3 is TGTGCCAGCAGTTTTAGTAGCGGGAATGTAGGGACCCAGTACTTC.

J is TRBJ2-7 and V is TRBV6-1, with D uncertain. Per the germline V gene, CDR1 is MNHNS and CDR2 is SASEGT. The V end lost 1 base, the J end lost 3 bases, and 10 bases lay between the germline ends. The CDR3 length is 14 residues. Written as DNA, the CDR3 is TGTGCCAGCAGTGAAGAAGGCTGGGTCTACGAGCAGTACTTC. This encodes CASSEEGWVYEQYF.

The chain links TRBV4-1 to TRBJ2-3; 8 bases map to TRBD2. CDR3 length equals 15 residues. Losses at the gene ends were 8 bases for V and 0 bases for J; bases not matched to a gene: 7. Germline assignment: CDR1 MGHRA and CDR2 YSYEKL. CDR3 nucleotides: TGCGCCAGCCGGAGTAGCGGGGTTAGCACAGATACGCAGTATTTT. It yields the protein CASRSSGVSTDTQYF.

V and J are TRBV7-2 and TRBJ2-7, with 8 nucleotides matching TRBD2. The germline V gene has CDR1 SGHTA and CDR2 FQGNSA. Trimming took 4 bases from V and 5 from J; bases not matched to a gene: 7. The CDR3 is 14 residues long. CDR3 DNA: TGTGCCAGCAGCTGGCGGGGGGTGGGAGACGAGCAGTACTTC. It encodes CASSWRGVGDEQYF. Complete variable domain (other parts from reference TRBV7-2 and TRBJ2-7): GAGVSQSPSNKVTEKGKDVELRCDPISGHTALYWYRQSLGQGLEFLIYFQGNSAPDKSGLPSDRFSAERTGGSVSTLTIQRTQQEDSAVYLCASSWRGVGDEQYFGPGTRLTVT.

This sequence joins TRBV7-9 and TRBJ1-5; weak D call: TRBD1 (5 bases). Per germline, CDR1 SEHNR and CDR2 FQNEAQ (reference sequence). This CDR3 has 15 residues. V gave up 5 bases and J gave up 4 bases, with 15 bases separating them. The chain's CDR3 is CASSRSGTSNQPQHF. CDR3 nucleotides: TGTGCCAGCAGCCGATCCGGGACTTCGAATCAGCCCCAGCATTTT.